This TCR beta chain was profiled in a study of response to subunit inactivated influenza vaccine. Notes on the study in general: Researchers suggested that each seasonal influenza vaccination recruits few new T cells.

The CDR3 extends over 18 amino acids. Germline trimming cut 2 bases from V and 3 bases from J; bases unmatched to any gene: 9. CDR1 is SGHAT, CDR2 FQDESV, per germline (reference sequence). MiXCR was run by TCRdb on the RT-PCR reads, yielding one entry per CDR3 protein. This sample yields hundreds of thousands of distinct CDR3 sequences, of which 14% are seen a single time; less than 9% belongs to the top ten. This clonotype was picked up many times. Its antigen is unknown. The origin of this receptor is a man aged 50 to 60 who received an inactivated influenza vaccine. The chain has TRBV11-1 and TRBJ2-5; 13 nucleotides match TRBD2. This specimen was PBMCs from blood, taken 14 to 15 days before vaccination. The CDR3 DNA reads TGTGCCAGCAGCTTATGGGAACATGGACTAGCGGGGGAAGAGACCCAGTACTTC. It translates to CASSLWEHGLAGEETQYF.